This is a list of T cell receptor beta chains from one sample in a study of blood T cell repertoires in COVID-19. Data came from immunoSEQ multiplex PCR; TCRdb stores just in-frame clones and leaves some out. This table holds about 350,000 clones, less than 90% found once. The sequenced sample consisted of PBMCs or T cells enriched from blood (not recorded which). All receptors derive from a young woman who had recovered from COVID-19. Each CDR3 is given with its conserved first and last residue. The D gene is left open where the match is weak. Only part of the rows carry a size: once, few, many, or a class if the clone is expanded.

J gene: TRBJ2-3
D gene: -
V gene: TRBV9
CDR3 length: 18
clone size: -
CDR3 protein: CASSGSGDLHRSTDTQYF
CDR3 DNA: TGTGCCAGCAGCGGGTCCGGGGACTTACATCGGAGCACAGATACGCAGTATTTT

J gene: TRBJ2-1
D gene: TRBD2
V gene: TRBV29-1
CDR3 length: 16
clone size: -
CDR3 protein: CSVSFSRGSTYNEQFF
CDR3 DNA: TGCAGCGTTTCCTTCTCGCGGGGGTCAACCTACAATGAGCAGTTCTTC

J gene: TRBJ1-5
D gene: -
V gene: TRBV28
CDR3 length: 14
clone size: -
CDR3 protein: CASSPIYGNQPQHF
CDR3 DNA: TGTGCCAGCAGTCCTATTTATGGCAATCAGCCCCAGCATTTT

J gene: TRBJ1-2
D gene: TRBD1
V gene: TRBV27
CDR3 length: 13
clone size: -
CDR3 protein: CASRPHRGYGYTF
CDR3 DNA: TGTGCCAGCAGACCCCACAGGGGTTATGGCTACACCTTC

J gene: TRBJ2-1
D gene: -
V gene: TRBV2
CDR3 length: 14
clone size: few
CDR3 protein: CATRSGDHYNEQFF
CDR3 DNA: TGTGCCACCAGATCAGGGGACCACTACAATGAGCAGTTCTTC

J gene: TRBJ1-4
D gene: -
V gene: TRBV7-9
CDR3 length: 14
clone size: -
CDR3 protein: CASSGLQANEKLFF
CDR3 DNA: TGTGCCAGCAGCGGACTACAGGCTAATGAAAAACTGTTTTTT

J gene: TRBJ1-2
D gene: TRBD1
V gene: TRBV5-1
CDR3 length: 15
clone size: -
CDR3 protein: CASSPGTGGDYGYTF
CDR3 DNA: TGCGCCAGCAGCCCAGGGACAGGGGGCGATTATGGCTACACCTTC

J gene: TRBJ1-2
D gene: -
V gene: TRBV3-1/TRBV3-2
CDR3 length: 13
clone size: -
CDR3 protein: CASSQVQRYGYTF
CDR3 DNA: TGTGCCAGCAGCCAAGTCCAACGGTATGGCTACACCTTC

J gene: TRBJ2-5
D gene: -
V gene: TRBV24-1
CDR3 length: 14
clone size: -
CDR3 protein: CATSEPDSQETQYF
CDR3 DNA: TGTGCCACCAGTGAACCGGACAGCCAAGAGACCCAGTACTTC

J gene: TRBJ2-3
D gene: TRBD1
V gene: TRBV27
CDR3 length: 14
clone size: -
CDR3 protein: CASSLGQGVDTQYF
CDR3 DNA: TGTGCCAGCAGTCTGGGACAGGGTGTAGATACGCAGTATTTT

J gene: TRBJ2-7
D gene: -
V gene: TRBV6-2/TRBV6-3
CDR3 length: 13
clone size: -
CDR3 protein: CASSFRTRYEQYF
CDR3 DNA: TGTGCCAGCAGTTTCAGGACACGCTACGAGCAGTACTTC

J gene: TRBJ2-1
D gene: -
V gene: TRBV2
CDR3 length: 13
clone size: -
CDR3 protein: CASSEKLVHEQFF
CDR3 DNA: TGTGCCAGCAGTGAAAAACTGGTCCATGAGCAGTTCTTC

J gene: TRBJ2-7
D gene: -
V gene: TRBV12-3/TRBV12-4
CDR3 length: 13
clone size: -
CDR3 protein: CASRFSGSYEQYF
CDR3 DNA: TGTGCCAGCAGGTTTTCGGGGTCCTACGAGCAGTACTTC

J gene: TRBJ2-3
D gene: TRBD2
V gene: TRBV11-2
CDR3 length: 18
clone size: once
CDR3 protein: CASSSRGSGGRSTDTQYF
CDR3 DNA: TGTGCCAGCAGCTCCCGCGGTAGCGGGGGGCGGTCTACAGATACGCAGTATTTT

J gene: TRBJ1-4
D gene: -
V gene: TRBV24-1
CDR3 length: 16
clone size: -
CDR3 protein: CATSDSKRGTNEKLFF
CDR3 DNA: TGTGCCACCAGTGATTCCAAGCGTGGCACTAATGAAAAACTGTTTTTT

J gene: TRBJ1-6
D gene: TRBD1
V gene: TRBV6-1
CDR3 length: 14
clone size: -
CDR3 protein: CASSEPWAGGPLHF
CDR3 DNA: TGTGCCAGCAGTGAACCTTGGGCAGGGGGGCCCCTCCACTTT

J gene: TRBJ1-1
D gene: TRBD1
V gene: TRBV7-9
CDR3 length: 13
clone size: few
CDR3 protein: CASSPRDSFKTFF
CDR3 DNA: TGTGCCAGCAGCCCCCGGGACAGTTTTAAAACTTTCTTT

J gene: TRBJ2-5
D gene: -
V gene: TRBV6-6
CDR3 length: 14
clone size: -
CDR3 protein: CASSYTGEGETQYF
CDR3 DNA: TGTGCCAGCAGTTACACGGGGGAAGGTGAGACCCAGTACTTC

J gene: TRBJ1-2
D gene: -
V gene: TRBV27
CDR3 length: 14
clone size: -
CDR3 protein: CASSRQAANYGYTF
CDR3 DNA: TGTGCCAGCAGTCGACAGGCAGCTAACTATGGCTACACCTTC

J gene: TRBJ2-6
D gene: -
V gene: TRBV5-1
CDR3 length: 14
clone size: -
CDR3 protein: CASNPSSGANVLTF
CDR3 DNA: TGCGCCAGCAATCCGAGCTCAGGGGCCAACGTCCTGACTTTC

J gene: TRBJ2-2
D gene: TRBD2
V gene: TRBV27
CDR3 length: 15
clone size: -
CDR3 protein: CASRVAGFNTGELFF
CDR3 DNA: TGTGCCAGCAGAGTAGCGGGGTTCAACACCGGGGAGCTGTTTTTT

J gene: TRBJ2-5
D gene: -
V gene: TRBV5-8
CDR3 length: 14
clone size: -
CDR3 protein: CASSLRTAQETQYF
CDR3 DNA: TGTGCCAGCAGCTTAAGGACAGCTCAAGAGACCCAGTACTTC

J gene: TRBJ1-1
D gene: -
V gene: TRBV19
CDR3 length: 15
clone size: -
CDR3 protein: CASTMGGTANTEAFF
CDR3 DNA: TGTGCCAGTACCATGGGGGGGACGGCGAACACTGAAGCTTTCTTT

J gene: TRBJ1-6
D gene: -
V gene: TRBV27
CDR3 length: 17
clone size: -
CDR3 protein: CASSRIGWSSYNSPLHF
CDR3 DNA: TGTGCCAGCAGCCGAATCGGCTGGAGCTCCTATAATTCACCCCTCCACTTT

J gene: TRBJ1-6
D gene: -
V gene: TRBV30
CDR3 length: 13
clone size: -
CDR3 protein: CAWRLGFNSPLHF
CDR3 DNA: TGTGCCTGGAGGCTAGGCTTCAATTCACCCCTCCACTTT

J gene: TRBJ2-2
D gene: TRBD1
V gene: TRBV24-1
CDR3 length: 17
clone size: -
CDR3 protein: CATSEPTGASNTGELFF
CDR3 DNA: TGTGCCACCAGTGAACCGACAGGGGCCTCGAACACCGGGGAGCTGTTTTTT

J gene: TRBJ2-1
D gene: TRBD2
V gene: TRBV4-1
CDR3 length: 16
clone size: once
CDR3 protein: CASSQDPAGGGNEQFF
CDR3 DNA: TGCGCCAGCAGCCAAGATCCCGCGGGGGGAGGCAATGAGCAGTTCTTC

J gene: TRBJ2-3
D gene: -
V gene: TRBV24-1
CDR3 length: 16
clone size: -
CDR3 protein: CATSDFNAGSTDTQYF
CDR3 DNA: TGTGCCACCAGTGATTTCAATGCAGGGAGCACAGATACGCAGTATTTT

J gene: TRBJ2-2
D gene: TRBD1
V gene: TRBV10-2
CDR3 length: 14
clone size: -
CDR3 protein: CASRGQGAAGELFF
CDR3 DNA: TGCGCCAGCAGGGGACAGGGGGCAGCCGGGGAGCTGTTTTTT

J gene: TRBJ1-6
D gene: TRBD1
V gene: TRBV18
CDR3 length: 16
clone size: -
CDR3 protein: CASSLGQGAMNSPLHF
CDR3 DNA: TGTGCCAGCTCCCTCGGACAGGGGGCGATGAATTCACCCCTCCACTTT

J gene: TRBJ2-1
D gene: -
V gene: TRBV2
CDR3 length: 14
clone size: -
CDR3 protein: CASRQIPSYNEQFF
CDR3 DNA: TGTGCCAGCAGACAGATCCCCTCCTACAATGAGCAGTTCTTC

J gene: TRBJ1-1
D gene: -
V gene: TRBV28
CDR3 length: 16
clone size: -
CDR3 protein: CASSSVGSAGNTEAFF
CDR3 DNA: TGTGCCAGCAGTTCCGTTGGGTCCGCAGGGAACACTGAAGCTTTCTTT

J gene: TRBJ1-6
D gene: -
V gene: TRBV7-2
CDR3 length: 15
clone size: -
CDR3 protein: CASSLDTAYNSPLHF
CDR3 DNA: TGTGCCAGCAGCTTAGATACAGCTTATAATTCACCCCTCCACTTT

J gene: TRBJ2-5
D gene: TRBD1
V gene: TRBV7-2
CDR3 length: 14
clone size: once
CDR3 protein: CASSARTGRETQYF
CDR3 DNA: TGTGCCAGCAGCGCCCGGACAGGGCGAGAGACCCAGTACTTC

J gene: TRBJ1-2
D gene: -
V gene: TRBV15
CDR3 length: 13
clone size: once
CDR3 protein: CATSRGTDYGYTF
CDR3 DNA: TGTGCCACCAGCAGAGGGACAGACTATGGCTACACCTTC

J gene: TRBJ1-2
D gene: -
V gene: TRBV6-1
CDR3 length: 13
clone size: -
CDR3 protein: CASSDPNYYGYTF
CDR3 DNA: TGTGCCAGCAGTGACCCCAATTACTATGGCTACACCTTC

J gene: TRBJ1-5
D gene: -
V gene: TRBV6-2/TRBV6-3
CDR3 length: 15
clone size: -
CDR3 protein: CASSPEGAGFQPQHF
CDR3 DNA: TGTGCCAGCAGCCCAGAAGGTGCGGGATTTCAGCCCCAGCATTTT

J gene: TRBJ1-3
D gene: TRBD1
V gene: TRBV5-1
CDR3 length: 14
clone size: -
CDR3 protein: CASSFPGQGNTIYF
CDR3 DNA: TGCGCCAGCAGCTTTCCGGGACAGGGAAACACCATATATTTT

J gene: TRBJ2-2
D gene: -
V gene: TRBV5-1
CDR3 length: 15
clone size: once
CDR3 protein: CASSLETANTGELFF
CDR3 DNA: TGCGCCAGCAGCTTGGAAACTGCGAACACCGGGGAGCTGTTTTTT

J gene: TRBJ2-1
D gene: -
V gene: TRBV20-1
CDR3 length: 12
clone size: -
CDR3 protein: CSASLYNDEQFF
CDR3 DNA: TGCAGTGCTAGTCTGTACAACGATGAGCAGTTCTTC

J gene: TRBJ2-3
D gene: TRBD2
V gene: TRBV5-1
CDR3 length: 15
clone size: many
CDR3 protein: CASSLLAGDTDTQYF
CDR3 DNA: TGCGCCAGCAGCTTGCTTGCGGGGGACACAGATACGCAGTATTTT

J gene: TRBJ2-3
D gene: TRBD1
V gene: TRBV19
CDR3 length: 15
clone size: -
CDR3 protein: CASRSGQGRTDTQYF
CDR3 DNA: TGTGCCAGTAGATCGGGACAGGGGCGCACAGATACGCAGTATTTT

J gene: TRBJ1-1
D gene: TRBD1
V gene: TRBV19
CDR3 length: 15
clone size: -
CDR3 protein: CASTQLGQGNTEAFF
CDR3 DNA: TGTGCCAGTACCCAGTTGGGACAGGGGAACACTGAAGCTTTCTTT

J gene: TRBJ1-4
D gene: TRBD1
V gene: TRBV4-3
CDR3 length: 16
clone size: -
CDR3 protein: CASSQDRVGQSAKLFF
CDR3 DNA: TGCGCCAGCAGCCAAGATCGCGTGGGACAGTCAGCAAAACTGTTTTTT

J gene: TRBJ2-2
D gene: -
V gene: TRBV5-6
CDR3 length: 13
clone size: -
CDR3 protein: CASSPGTRLELFF
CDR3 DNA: TGTGCCAGCAGCCCCGGGACAAGATTGGAGCTGTTTTTT

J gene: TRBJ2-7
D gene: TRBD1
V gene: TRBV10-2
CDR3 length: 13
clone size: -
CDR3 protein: CASSVAGGYEQYF
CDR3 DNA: TGCGCCAGCAGTGTAGCAGGGGGCTACGAGCAGTACTTC

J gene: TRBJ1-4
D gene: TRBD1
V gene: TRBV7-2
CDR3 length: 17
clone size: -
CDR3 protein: CASSLGDRGNLNEKLFF
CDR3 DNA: TGTGCCAGCAGCTTAGGGGACAGGGGTAACTTAAATGAAAAACTGTTTTTT

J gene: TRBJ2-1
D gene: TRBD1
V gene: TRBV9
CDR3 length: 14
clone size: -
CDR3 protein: CASSVGQGDDEQFF
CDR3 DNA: TGTGCCAGCAGCGTAGGCCAGGGGGACGATGAGCAGTTCTTC

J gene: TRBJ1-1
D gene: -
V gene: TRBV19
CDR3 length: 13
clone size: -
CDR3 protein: CATTGDWNTEAFF
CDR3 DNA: TGTGCCACCACGGGGGACTGGAACACTGAAGCTTTCTTT

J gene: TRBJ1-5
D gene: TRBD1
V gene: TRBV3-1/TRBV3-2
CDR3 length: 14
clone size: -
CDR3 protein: CASSPTGGSQPQHF
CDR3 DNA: TGTGCCAGCAGCCCGACAGGGGGGAGCCAGCCCCAGCATTTT

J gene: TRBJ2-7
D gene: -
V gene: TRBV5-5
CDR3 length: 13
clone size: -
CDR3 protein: CASSLQGSYEQYF
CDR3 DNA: TGTGCCAGCAGCTTGCAGGGTTCCTACGAGCAGTACTTC

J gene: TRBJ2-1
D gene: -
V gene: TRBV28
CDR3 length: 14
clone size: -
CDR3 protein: CASKRQGSYNEQFF
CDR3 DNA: TGTGCCAGCAAGAGGCAGGGGTCCTACAATGAGCAGTTCTTC

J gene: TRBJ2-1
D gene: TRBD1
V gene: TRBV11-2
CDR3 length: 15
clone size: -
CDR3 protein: CASSYRDRGQNEQFF
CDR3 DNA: TGTGCCAGCAGCTATCGGGACAGGGGACAAAATGAGCAGTTCTTC

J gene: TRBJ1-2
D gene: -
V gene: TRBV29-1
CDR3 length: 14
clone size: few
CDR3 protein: CSQMRCGGFYGYTF
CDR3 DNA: TGCAGCCAAATGAGATGTGGGGGGTTCTATGGCTACACCTTC

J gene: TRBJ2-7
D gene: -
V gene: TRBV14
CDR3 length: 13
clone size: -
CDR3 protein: CASSQGVVYEQYF
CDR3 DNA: TGTGCCAGCAGCCAGGGAGTGGTCTACGAGCAGTACTTC

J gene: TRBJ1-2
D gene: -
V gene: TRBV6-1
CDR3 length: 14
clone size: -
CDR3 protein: CASTLGSGNYGYTF
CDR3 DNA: TGTGCCAGCACCTTGGGGTCGGGAAACTATGGCTACACCTTC

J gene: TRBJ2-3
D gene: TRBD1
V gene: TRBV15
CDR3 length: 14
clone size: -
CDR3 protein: CATSRGRGTDTQYF
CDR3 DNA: TGTGCCACCAGCAGGGGCAGGGGGACAGATACGCAGTATTTT

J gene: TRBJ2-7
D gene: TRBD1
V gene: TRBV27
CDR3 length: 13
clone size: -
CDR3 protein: CASSLTGAYEQYF
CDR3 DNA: TGTGCCAGCAGTTTAACAGGGGCTTACGAGCAGTACTTC

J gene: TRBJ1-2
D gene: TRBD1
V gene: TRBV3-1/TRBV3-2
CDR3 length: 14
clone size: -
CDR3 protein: CASSHGAGGYGYTF
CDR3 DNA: TGTGCCAGCAGCCACGGGGCAGGGGGCTATGGCTACACCTTC

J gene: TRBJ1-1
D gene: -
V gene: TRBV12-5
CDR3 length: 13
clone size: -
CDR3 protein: CASGLATDAEAFF
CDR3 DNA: TGTGCTAGTGGTTTGGCGACAGACGCTGAAGCTTTCTTT